This T cell receptor (beta chain) stems from a study of T cells in Graves' hyperthyroidism and ophthalmopathy. As for the study in general: Initial diagnosis, before any treatment, was when peripheral blood was collected.

RNA transcripts were the template for amplifying TCR beta CDR3 regions. Carried out on the TCR CDR3, a first-round RT-PCR used the HTBI primer set. TCRdb redid the calling of the multiplex PCR reads with MiXCR, one entry per CDR3 protein. This repertoire shows a few hundred thousand distinct CDR3 sequences, approximately 15% found once; its top ten account for 34%. This clonotype was detected many times. V lost 3 bases and J lost 3; bases outside the gene matches: 5. The CDR3 sequence is 14 residues long. Germline CDR1 and CDR2: SGHAT and FQNNGV. PBMCs stemmed from about 9.7 ml fresh peripheral blood. The specimen was blood. The gene calls are TRBV11-2 and TRBJ2-7; TRBD2 matches 7 bases. The clonotype comes from a woman aged 35 to 49 with Graves' ophthalmopathy. The CDR3 DNA reads TGTGCCAGCAGCTTGGGAGGGAATGGCTACGAGCAGTACTTC. It yields the protein CASSLGGNGYEQYF. The variable domain in full, completed from reference TRBV11-2 and TRBJ2-7, reads EAGVAQSPRYKIIEKRQSVAFWCNPISGHATLYWYQQILGQGPKLLIQFQNNGVVDDSQLPKDRFSAERLKGVDSTLKIQPAKLEDSAVYLCASSLGGNGYEQYFGPGTRLTVT.